This T cell receptor beta chain is drawn from a study of blood T cell repertoires in COVID-19. As for the study in general: In each case, the material was cDNA or gDNA derived from T cells, B-cell-depleted T cells, or PBMCs.

TCRdb's table, derived via immunoSEQ multiplex PCR, lists solely in-frame clones and lacks some. The sample carries 210,000 or so clones, under 90% recorded once. Grouping used clinical history reported by participants in a survey and questionnaire. CDR3 length: 15 residues. V was clipped by 1 base and J by 3 bases, with 13 bases between them. Germline lookup yields CDR1 LGHNA and CDR2 YSLEER. What was sequenced was PBMCs or T cells enriched from blood (not recorded which). The chain links TRBV4-3 to TRBJ2-7; perhaps TRBD1 as D (6 bases). The receptor comes from a woman aged 45 to 65 with acute COVID-19. The CDR3 nucleotides are TGCGCCAGCAGCCAAGGGAGACAGGTGAACTACGAGCAGTACTTC. Protein: CASSQGRQVNYEQYF.